The rows below give T cell receptor beta chains drawn from one sample of a study of blood T cell repertoires in COVID-19. Data came from immunoSEQ multiplex PCR; TCRdb stores just in-frame clones and leaves some out. The data contain fewer than 500,000 clones, approximately 90% of them singletons. Material for sequencing was peripheral blood. These receptors originate from a man between 18 and 29 years old with COVID-19, enrolled during active disease. Each CDR3 is given with its conserved first and last residue. Each record gives: clone size, J gene, CDR3 length, V gene, D gene, CDR3 DNA, CDR3 protein. A D gene is named only where the DNA matches it firmly. Not all rows give a size; the values are once, few, many and, for expanded clones, a class.

>.|TRBJ2-5|12|TRBV6-6|.
TGTGCCAGCGGTGGGAGCCAAGAGACCCAGTACTTC
CASGGSQETQYF
>.|TRBJ2-1|17|TRBV30|.
TGTGCCTTCTCCGATTACATGGGGCAATTCTCCTACAATGAGCAGTTCTTC
CAFSDYMGQFSYNEQFF
>.|TRBJ1-1|15|TRBV5-1|.
TGCGCCAGCAGCTTGGACGGACAGCCGAACACTGAAGCTTTCTTT
CASSLDGQPNTEAFF
>once|TRBJ2-5|16|TRBV7-8|.
TGTGCCAGCAGCGTAAGGTCTCGGGGAAACCAAGAGACCCAGTACTTC
CASSVRSRGNQETQYF
>few|TRBJ1-5|15|TRBV20-1|.
TGCAGTGCTAGTCCAGCCGGCGGTTACAATCAGCCCCAGCATTTT
CSASPAGGYNQPQHF
>.|TRBJ2-1|15|TRBV7-2|.
TGTGCCAGCAGCCTCGATAGCGGCCCCTACAATGAGCAGTTCTTC
CASSLDSGPYNEQFF
>.|TRBJ2-1|12|TRBV18|.
TGTGCCAGCTCACCAGACTCCAATGAGCAGTTCTTC
CASSPDSNEQFF
>.|TRBJ2-2|13|TRBV7-6|.
TGTGCCAGCAGCTACCGGAGTACCGGGGAGCTGTTTTTT
CASSYRSTGELFF
>.|TRBJ2-7|14|TRBV2|.
TGTGCCAGCATGGGACTGTCTAGCTCCTACGAGCAGTACTTC
CASMGLSSSYEQYF
>.|TRBJ2-5|17|TRBV7-3|TRBD2
TGTGCCAGCAGCTTAATGGCGCCGACTAGCGGGCAAGAGACCCAGTACTTC
CASSLMAPTSGQETQYF
>.|TRBJ2-1|16|TRBV14|.
TGTGCCAGCAGCCAAGTGAGGCCAGGGTTCTACAATGAGCAGTTCTTC
CASSQVRPGFYNEQFF
>.|TRBJ2-7|14|TRBV2|TRBD1
TGTGCCAGCAGTGACAGGACAGGGCCCTACGAGCAGTACTTC
CASSDRTGPYEQYF
>.|TRBJ2-5|13|TRBV7-9|.
TGTGCCAGCAGCCTCAGCAACGGGGAGACCCAGTACTTC
CASSLSNGETQYF
>.|TRBJ2-3|15|TRBV19|TRBD2
TGTGCCAGTACCCCTGCGGGAGGATTGAGAAATACGCAGTATTTT
CASTPAGGLRNTQYF
>few|TRBJ1-5|14|TRBV2|TRBD1
TGTGCCAGCAGCCCCGGGACAGGGTATCAGCCCCAGCATTTT
CASSPGTGYQPQHF
>.|TRBJ2-5|16|TRBV9|TRBD2
TGTGCCAGCAGCCTCCGGGTGACGGGAGGCGCCCTGACCCAGTACTTC
CASSLRVTGGALTQYF
>once|TRBJ2-7|13|TRBV3-1/TRBV3-2|.
TGTGCCAGCAGCCCTCGTGGGGGGAACGAGCAGTACTTC
CASSPRGGNEQYF
>.|TRBJ2-5|14|TRBV24-1|TRBD2
TGTGCCACCGGGGAGTCGGGAGGGGGAGAGACCCAGTACTTC
CATGESGGGETQYF
>.|TRBJ2-1|13|TRBV12-3/TRBV12-4|.
TGTGCCAGCAGTCCCCATGAACCAGATGGGCAGTTCTTC
CASSPHEPDGQFF
>.|TRBJ2-6|13|TRBV12-3/TRBV12-4|.
TGTGCCGCCTCCTTTTCTAGGTCCAACGTCCTGACTTTC
CAASFSRSNVLTF
>.|TRBJ2-1|17|TRBV14|.
TGTGCCAGCAGCCAAGAACAAGTACGGGGTCCTTATAATGAGCAGTTCTTC
CASSQEQVRGPYNEQFF
>once|TRBJ1-2|12|TRBV10-3|.
TGTGCCTTTTCCCCAGGAACTGGTGGCTACACCTTC
CAFSPGTGGYTF
>few|TRBJ1-5|15|TRBV18|TRBD1
TGTGCCAGCTCACCAAAGGGGGCGAGCAATCAGCCCCAGCATTTT
CASSPKGASNQPQHF
>.|TRBJ2-2|15|TRBV5-1|TRBD2
TGCGCCAGCAGCTGGGGACTAGACTACGCCGGGGAGCTGTTTTTT
CASSWGLDYAGELFF
>.|TRBJ2-1|15|TRBV6-5|.
TGTGCCAGCAGTTACAAGCGCCCGGAGTACAATGAGCAGTTCTTC
CASSYKRPEYNEQFF
>.|TRBJ1-1|14|TRBV6-1|.
TGTGCCAGCAGTGATCGGGAGATAAACACTGAAGCTTTCTTT
CASSDREINTEAFF
>.|TRBJ2-3|13|TRBV7-2|.
TGTGCCAGCAGCTTAGGGGCGGGGGATACGCAGTATTTT
CASSLGAGDTQYF
>.|TRBJ1-4|14|TRBV3-1/TRBV3-2|TRBD1
TGTGCCAGCAGCGATGACAGGGTCGCTGAAAAACTGTTTTTT
CASSDDRVAEKLFF
>.|TRBJ1-4|15|TRBV5-6|TRBD1
TGTGCCAGCAGCTTGTTCGACAGGACAGGGCAAAAACTGTTTTTT
CASSLFDRTGQKLFF
>.|TRBJ1-5|16|TRBV19|TRBD1
TGTGCCAGTAGTTTCAACGCGGGACAGGGAAACCAGCCCCAGCATTTT
CASSFNAGQGNQPQHF
>.|TRBJ2-3|17|TRBV4-1|.
TGCGCCAGCAGCCAAGATCGAGGAGGCAGGGGAGAAGATACGCAGTATTTT
CASSQDRGGRGEDTQYF
>.|TRBJ2-6|14|TRBV19|.
TGTGCCAGTAGTATAGGGCCTGGGGCCAACGTCCTGACTTTC
CASSIGPGANVLTF
>.|TRBJ2-5|15|TRBV7-7|TRBD2
TGTGCTAGCTCCGGGACTAGCGGGAAAGGGGAGACCCAGTACTTC
CASSGTSGKGETQYF
>once|TRBJ1-2|15|TRBV20-1|.
TGCAGTGCTAGTACGGAGACCGGGCCCCAGGGGGGCTACACCTTC
CSASTETGPQGGYTF
>once|TRBJ2-7|15|TRBV7-2|TRBD2
TGTGCCAGCAGCTTAGGACTAGCGACGTCCTACGAGCAGTACTTC
CASSLGLATSYEQYF
>.|TRBJ1-1|12|TRBV6-6|.
TGTGCCAGCAGCCGACGGGAAACTGAAGCTTTCTTT
CASSRRETEAFF
>.|TRBJ1-5|16|TRBV27|TRBD1
TGTGCCAGCAGTCACCTGGACAGGGCTGGATTGCTGCCCCAGCATTTT
CASSHLDRAGLLPQHF
>.|TRBJ1-6|14|TRBV2|.
TGTGCCAGCAGTGAAATGGGGAGTTATTCACCCCTCCACTTT
CASSEMGSYSPLHF
>.|TRBJ1-3|15|TRBV10-2|TRBD1
TGCGCCAGCTGCGCCGGGACAGGGGGAAGAAACACCATATATTTT
CASCAGTGGRNTIYF
>.|TRBJ2-1|15|TRBV6-5|.
TGTGCCAGCAGGGAGTTATGGCTAACCTACAATGAGCAGTTCTTC
CASRELWLTYNEQFF
>.|TRBJ2-7|14|TRBV6-5|.
TGTGCCAGCAGATCCAACAGGGTGGTCCACGAGCAGTACTTC
CASRSNRVVHEQYF
>.|TRBJ2-3|17|TRBV7-2|.
TGTGCCAGCAGCTCCGAGAGGGCCAGAATCAGCGCAGATACGCAGTATTTT
CASSSERARISADTQYF
>few|TRBJ2-6|16|TRBV6-6|.
TGTGCTACTGTAGAAGGACACTACTCTGGGGCCAACGTCCTGACTTTC
CATVEGHYSGANVLTF
>.|TRBJ1-2|15|TRBV19|TRBD1
TGTGCCAGTAGTACCGGACAGGGCCGAATACTTGGCTACACCTTC
CASSTGQGRILGYTF